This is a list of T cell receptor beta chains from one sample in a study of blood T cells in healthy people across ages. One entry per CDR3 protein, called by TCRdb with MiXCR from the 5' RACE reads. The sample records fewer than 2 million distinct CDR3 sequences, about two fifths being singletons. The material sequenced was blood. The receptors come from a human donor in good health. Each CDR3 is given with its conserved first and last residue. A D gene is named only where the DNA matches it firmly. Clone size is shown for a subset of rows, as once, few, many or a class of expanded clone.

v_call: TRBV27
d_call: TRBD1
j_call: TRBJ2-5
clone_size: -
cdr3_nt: TGTGCCAGCACCTCGGGACAGGGGGAGACCCAGTACTTC
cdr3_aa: CASTSGQGETQYF

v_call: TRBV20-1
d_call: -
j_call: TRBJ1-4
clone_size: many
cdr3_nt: TGCAGTGCTAGATCGGGGGGGGCATGGGAGAAACTGTTTTTT
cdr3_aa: CSARSGGAWEKLFF

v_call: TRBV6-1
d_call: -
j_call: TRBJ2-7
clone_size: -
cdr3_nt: TGTGCCAGCAGTGAAGCCCCCGGGGACGAGCAGTACTTC
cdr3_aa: CASSEAPGDEQYF

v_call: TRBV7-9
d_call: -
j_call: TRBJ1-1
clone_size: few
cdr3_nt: TGTGCCAGCAGCTTTCGGGGGGGACACATGAACACTGAAGCTTTCTTT
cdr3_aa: CASSFRGGHMNTEAFF

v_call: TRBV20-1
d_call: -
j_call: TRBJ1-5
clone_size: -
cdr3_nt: TGCACTGTGGCCCCCACGACCGGGACACTGAGCAATCAGCCCCAGCATTTT
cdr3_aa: CTVAPTTGTLSNQPQHF

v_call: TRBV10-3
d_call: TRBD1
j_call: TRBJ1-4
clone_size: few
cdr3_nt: TGTGCCATCAGATCGGACAGGGGAGGGACTAATGAAAAACTGTTTTTT
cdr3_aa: CAIRSDRGGTNEKLFF

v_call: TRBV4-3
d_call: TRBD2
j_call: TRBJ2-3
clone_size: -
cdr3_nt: TGCGCCAGCAGCCAAGAGATAGCGGGGGGACCAGATACGCAGTATTTT
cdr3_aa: CASSQEIAGGPDTQYF

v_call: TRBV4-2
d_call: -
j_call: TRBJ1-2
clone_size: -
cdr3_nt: TGTGCCAGCAGCCTCGATAGTCCGGCGATGAGAGGCTACACCTTC
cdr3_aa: CASSLDSPAMRGYTF

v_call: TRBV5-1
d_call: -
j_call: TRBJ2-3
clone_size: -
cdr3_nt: TGCGCCAGCAGCTTGGAAGGGGGGGCCGGCACAGATACGCAGTATTTT
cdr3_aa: CASSLEGGAGTDTQYF

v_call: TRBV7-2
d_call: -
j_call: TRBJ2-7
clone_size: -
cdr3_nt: TGTGCCAGCAGCTCCCGGGACAAGAGCTCCTACGAGCAGTACTTC
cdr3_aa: CASSSRDKSSYEQYF

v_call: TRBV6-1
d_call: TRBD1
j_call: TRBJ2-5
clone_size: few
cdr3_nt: TGTGCCAGCAATAGGGACAGGGTGAAAGAGACCCAGTACTTC
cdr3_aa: CASNRDRVKETQYF

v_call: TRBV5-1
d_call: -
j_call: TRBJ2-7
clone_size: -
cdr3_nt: TGCGCCAGCAGCTTGAGGCCCACTTTAGAAAACGAGCAGTACTTC
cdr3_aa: CASSLRPTLENEQYF

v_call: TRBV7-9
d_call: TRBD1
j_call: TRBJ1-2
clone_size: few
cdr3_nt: TGTGCCAGCAGCTTAGCACAGGGGAATGGCTACACCTTC
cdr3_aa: CASSLAQGNGYTF

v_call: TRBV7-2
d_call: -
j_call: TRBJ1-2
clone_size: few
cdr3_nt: TGTGCCAGCAGCCTGGGTGCAGGGGCTAGCTATGGCTACACCTTC
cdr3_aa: CASSLGAGASYGYTF

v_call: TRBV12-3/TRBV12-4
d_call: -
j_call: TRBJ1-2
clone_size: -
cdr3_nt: TGTGCCAGCAGTTTAAATTCAGCAGACTATGGCTACACCTTC
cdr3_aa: CASSLNSADYGYTF

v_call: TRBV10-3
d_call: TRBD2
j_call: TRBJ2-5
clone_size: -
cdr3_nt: TGTGCCATCAGTGACCGAGGACTAGCGGGGATGGAGACCCAGTACTTC
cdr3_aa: CAISDRGLAGMETQYF

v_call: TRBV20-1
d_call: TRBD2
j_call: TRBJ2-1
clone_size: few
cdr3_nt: TGCAGTGCTGCTAGCGGGGGGGGATATGAGCAGTTCTTC
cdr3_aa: CSAASGGGYEQFF

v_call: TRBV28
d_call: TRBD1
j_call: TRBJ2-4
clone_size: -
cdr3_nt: TGTGCCCGCAGTTTCAGTGGACAGGGGTTCAAAAACATTCAGTACTTC
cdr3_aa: CARSFSGQGFKNIQYF

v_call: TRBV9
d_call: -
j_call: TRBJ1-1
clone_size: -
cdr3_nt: TGTGCCAGCAGCGTGGGGGGAGGGGGACACCAGAACACTGAAGCTTTCTTT
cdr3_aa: CASSVGGGGHQNTEAFF

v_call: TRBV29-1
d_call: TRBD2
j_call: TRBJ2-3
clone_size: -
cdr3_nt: TGCAGCGTCGCTCTAGCGGCGAGCACAGATACGCAGTATTTT
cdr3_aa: CSVALAASTDTQYF

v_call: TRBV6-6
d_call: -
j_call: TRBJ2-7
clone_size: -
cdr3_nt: TGTGCCAGCAGTTACTCAGCACGGTCCTACGAGCAGTACTTC
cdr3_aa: CASSYSARSYEQYF

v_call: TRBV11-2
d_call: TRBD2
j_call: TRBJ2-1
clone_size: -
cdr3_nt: TGTGCCAGCAGCTTAGGGGGGGGGGTCTTGAATGAGCAGTTCTTC
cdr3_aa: CASSLGGGVLNEQFF

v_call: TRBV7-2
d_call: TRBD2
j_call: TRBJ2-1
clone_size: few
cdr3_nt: TGTGCCAGCAGCTTGGGACTAGGGTATCCGGAGCAGTTCTTC
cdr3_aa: CASSLGLGYPEQFF

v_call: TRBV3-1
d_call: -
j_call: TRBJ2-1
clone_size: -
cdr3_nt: TGTGCCAGCAGCCAAGTGGGAGAACAAAGGTTGGGGATCAATGAGCAGTTCTTC
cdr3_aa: CASSQVGEQRLGINEQFF

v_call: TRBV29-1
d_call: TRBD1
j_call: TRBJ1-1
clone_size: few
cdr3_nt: TGCAGCGTGCGGACAGGCGATCATGCTGAAGCTTTCTTT
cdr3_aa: CSVRTGDHAEAFF

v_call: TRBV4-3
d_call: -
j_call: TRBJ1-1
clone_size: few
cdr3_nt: TGCGCCAGCAGCCAAGATCTACAGAGGGGCGCTGAAGCTTTCTTT
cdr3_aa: CASSQDLQRGAEAFF

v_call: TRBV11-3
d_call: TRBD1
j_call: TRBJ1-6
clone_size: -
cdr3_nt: TGTGCCAGCAGCAGCCGCCTGACCGGGACAGGCAATTCACCCCTCCACTTT
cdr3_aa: CASSSRLTGTGNSPLHF

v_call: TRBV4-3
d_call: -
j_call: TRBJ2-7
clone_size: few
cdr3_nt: TGCGCCAGCAGCCAAATTCGGGGCACGAGCTCCTACGAGCAGTACTTC
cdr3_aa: CASSQIRGTSSYEQYF

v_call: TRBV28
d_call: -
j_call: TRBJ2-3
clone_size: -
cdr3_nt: TGTGCCAGCAGTACCCCATTCACAGATACGCAGTATTTT
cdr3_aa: CASSTPFTDTQYF

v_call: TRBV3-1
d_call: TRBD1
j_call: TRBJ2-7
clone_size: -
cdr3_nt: TGTGCCAGCAGCCAAGAAGGAACGGGACAGGGTTACGAGCAGTACTTC
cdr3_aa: CASSQEGTGQGYEQYF

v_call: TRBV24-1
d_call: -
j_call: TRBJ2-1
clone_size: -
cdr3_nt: TGTGCCACCAGTGATCGGACCTCGAGAATGGACAATGAGCAGTTCTTC
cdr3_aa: CATSDRTSRMDNEQFF